The 4 T cell receptor beta chains below all came from one sample that was sequenced in a study of T cell responses to AZD1222 COVID-19 vaccine. Some clones are missing from TCRdb's copy, which holds only in-frame ones; the method was immunoSEQ multiplex PCR. This sample has about 140,000 clones; approximately 89% occur once, and the top ten carry roughly 4.7%. The source was peripheral blood, collected on day 0 of AZD1222 vaccination. The receptor source for this set is an adult in good health.

The rearrangement links TRBV23-1 to TRBJ2-7; 16 bases fit TRBD2. TRBV23-1 is designated an ORF whose function remains uncertain. The CDR3 has 23 amino acids. V trimming: 7 bases; J trimming: 3 bases; junction bases outside the gene matches: 27. The CDR3 DNA sequence: TGCGCCAGCATGTATCCCGAAGATAGGCCGGGACTAGCGGGAGGGGGTGACGGCTACGAGCAGTACTTC. Amino acid sequence: CASMYPEDRPGLAGGGDGYEQYF.

The V gene is TRBV4-1, the J gene TRBJ2-5; 8 bases align to TRBD2. The CDR3 length is 18 residues. V trimming: 4 bases; J trimming: 3 bases; junction bases outside the gene matches: 16. Per the germline V gene, CDR1 is MGHRA and CDR2 is YSYEKL. The chain's CDR3 is CASSLEGWRSGVEETQYF. The CDR3 DNA follows: TGCGCCAGCAGCCTAGAGGGGTGGCGTAGCGGGGTTGAAGAGACCCAGTACTTC.

This clone was found a few times. This sequence joins TRBV7-8 and TRBJ2-5, with 11 positions matching TRBD2. Germline CDR1 SGHVS, CDR2 FQNEAQ. The CDR3 consists of 18 residues. V was pared by 4 bases and J by 1 base, with 11 bases of the junction left unmatched. CDR3 bases: TGTGCCAGCAGCTCGACGGGGCTAGCGGGGGGAGCCCAAGAGACCCAGTACTTC. Its translation: CASSSTGLAGGAQETQYF.

The chain uses TRBV6-5 and TRBJ1-1; D is ambiguous. The CDR3 runs 14 residues. V lost 6 bases, J lost 4 bases, and 15 bases lay in between. Germline V CDR1 and CDR2: MNHEY, SVGAGI. The DNA of the CDR3 is TGTGCCAGCAGATCAAGGAAGGAGTCCACTGAAGCTTTCTTT. This codes for CASRSRKESTEAFF.